One and the same sample provided the 15 T cell receptor beta chains below, sequenced in a study of graft-versus-host responses after intestinal transplantation. Repertoires were generated with immunoSEQ multiplex PCR, while TCRdb's copy carries only in-frame clones and drops some. The data hold over 75,000 clones, with around 90% observed a single time. No antigens are known for them. The source material was unstimulated CD8+ T cells sorted from spleen or lymph node cells, sampled before transplant. The receptors here all came from a human donor who was the organ donor for an intestinal transplant.

This chain connects TRBV5-1 to TRBJ2-7; 9 bases line up with TRBD1. In germline, CDR1 is SGHRS, CDR2 YFSETQ. The CDR3 consists of 21 residues. V trimming: 2 bases; J trimming: 1 base; junction bases outside the gene matches: 22. CDR3 residues: CASSFKTSRGTGIPWSYEQYF. The CDR3 DNA sequence: TGCGCCAGCAGCTTTAAGACCTCTAGGGGGACAGGGATCCCTTGGTCCTACGAGCAGTACTTC.

Only one count was recorded for this clone. This sequence joins TRBV5-5 and TRBJ2-7, with a tentative D call TRBD2 (5 bases). V lost 1 base and J 2 bases, leaving 13 bases between the germline ends. Germline V gives CDR1 SGHKS, CDR2 YYEKEE (reference sequence). This CDR3 is 15 amino acids long. CDR3 sequence reads: CASSLLGGPAYEQYF. CDR3 DNA sequence: TGTGCCAGCAGCTTGCTGGGCGGGCCGGCCTACGAGCAGTACTTC.

There are a few counts of this clone. The CDR3 sequence: CASSFGTGALFYGYTF. The DNA of the CDR3 is TGTGCCAGCAGTTTTGGGACAGGGGCTCTATTCTATGGCTACACCTTC. J is TRBJ1-2 and V is TRBV5-6; TRBD1 matches 10 bases. Unmatched junction bases numbered 11, after V lost 5 bases and J lost 4 bases. Per the germline V gene, CDR1 is SGHDT and CDR2 is YYEEEE. This CDR3 spans 16 amino acids.

CDR3 in amino acids: CAISDSDGGPPELFF. In DNA, the CDR3 is TGTGCCATCAGTGACTCCGACGGGGGACCTCCGGAGCTGTTTTTT. The gene calls are TRBV10-3 and TRBJ2-2; D might be TRBD2 (6 bases). Looked up from germline, CDR1 is ENHRY and CDR2 is SYGVKD. V was pared by 3 bases and J by 10 bases, with 18 bases between. The length of the CDR3 is 15 residues.

V usage is TRBV9 and J usage is TRBJ2-5; a weak D match, TRBD2 (5 bases). Trimming pared 3 bases from V and 2 bases from J, leaving 14 bases between. Germline values: CDR1 SGDLS, CDR2 YYNGEE. The length of the CDR3 is 15 residues. CDR3 nucleotide sequence: TGTGCCAGCAGCGACCCGCGGACGGGACAAGAGACCCAGTACTTC. Translation: CASSDPRTGQETQYF.

The V call is TRBV10-3, the J call TRBJ1-2; no definite D call. Germline V CDR1 and CDR2: ENHRY, SYGVKD. The ends were cut back, 2 bases at V and 3 bases at J, with 16 bases in the middle. This CDR3 is 16 amino acids long. CDR3 region: CAISEGRGTDDYGYTF. CDR3 DNA: TGTGCCATCAGTGAGGGCCGGGGTACGGACGACTATGGCTACACCTTC.

The count of this clone is one. The chain recombines TRBV9 with TRBJ1-2; TRBD1 matches at 9 bases. This CDR3 spans 15 amino acids. Germline CDR1 SGDLS, CDR2 YYNGEE. V lost 3 bases and J lost 5; bases outside the gene matches: 8. The CDR3 region has the DNA TGTGCCAGCAGCGAAGAGGGACAGGGTTTTTATGGCTACACCTTC. It translates to CASSEEGQGFYGYTF.

Details on this clone: This sample also contains other DNA sequences that code for the same CDR3. The V gene is TRBV2, the J gene TRBJ2-1; D is perhaps TRBD2 (5 bases). Germline CDR1 SNHLY, CDR2 FYNNEI. V lost 7 bases, J lost 6 bases, and 7 bases lay in between. The CDR3 length is 11 residues. DNA for the CDR3: TGTGCCAGCATCGGAGGCAATGAGCAGTTCTTC. Translating gives CASIGGNEQFF.

The V call is TRBV5-4, the J call TRBJ2-4; TRBD1 is a possible D gene (5 bases). The CDR3 contains 14 residues. V gave up 0 bases and J gave up 1 base, with 5 bases separating them. The germline V gene has CDR1 SGHNT and CDR2 YYREEE (reference sequence). CDR3 in amino acids: CASSLEGAKNIQYF. The DNA of the CDR3 is TGTGCCAGCAGCTTGGAGGGGGCCAAAAACATTCAGTACTTC.

This chain joins TRBV5-6 and TRBJ2-1; D not certain. Per the germline V gene, CDR1 is SGHDT and CDR2 is YYEEEE. Trimming removed 2 bases from V and 4 bases from J, with 10 bases in between. This CDR3 contains 14 residues. The CDR3 DNA reads as TGTGCCAGCAGCTTTCCCGACAATTACAATGAGCAGTTCTTC. As protein: CASSFPDNYNEQFF.

This clone was seen a single time. CDR3 DNA: TGTGCCAGCAGTTCTGATTACGGGAACACTGAAGCTTTCTTT. Protein: CASSSDYGNTEAFF. The chain carries TRBV6-5 and TRBJ1-1, with D unresolved. Germline V gives CDR1 MNHEY, CDR2 SVGAGI. This CDR3 contains 14 residues. Trimming shortened V by 4 bases and J by 1 base, and 10 bases separated the two germline ends.

The chain couples TRBV2 to TRBJ2-1; no firm D call. The CDR3 is 15 residues long. Germline values: CDR1 SNHLY, CDR2 FYNNEI. Trimming took 3 bases from V and 2 from J, leaving 11 bases between them. CDR3: CASSDRVEAYNEQFF. CDR3 nucleotide sequence: TGTGCCAGCAGTGATCGGGTAGAGGCCTACAATGAGCAGTTCTTC.

CDR3 amino acids: CASRRNRERYTEAFF. CDR3 DNA: TGCGCCAGCAGGAGAAACAGGGAAAGGTACACTGAAGCTTTCTTT. This sequence joins TRBV10-1 and TRBJ1-1; weak D call: TRBD1 (6 bases). This CDR3 is built from 15 residues. The V end lost 6 bases, the J end lost 3 bases, and 17 bases lay between the germline ends. Per the germline V gene, CDR1 is WNHNN and CDR2 is SYGVQD (reference sequence).

The genes are TRBV7-9 and TRBJ2-7; 11 bases match TRBD2. Germline loops: CDR1 SEHNR, CDR2 FQNEAQ (reference sequence). This CDR3 spans 15 amino acids. The junction had 5 bases not matched to a gene; V was cut back by 2 bases and J by 5 bases. CDR3 sequence: CASSLNSGRAHEQYF. CDR3 DNA sequence: TGTGCCAGCAGCTTAAATAGCGGGAGGGCCCACGAGCAGTACTTC.

The rearrangement uses TRBV15 and TRBJ1-1; D remains unclear. V was trimmed by 0 bases and J by 1 base, leaving 6 bases between them. The CDR3 runs 14 residues. The V gene's germline CDR1 is LNHNV and CDR2 YYDKDF (reference sequence). CDR3 coding DNA: TGTGCCACCAGCAGAGAGGAGGGGAACACTGAAGCTTTCTTT. It encodes CATSREEGNTEAFF.